A single T cell receptor beta chain is shown here with its context. Its antigen remains unidentified. The record originates from a study of molecular identifiers for immune sequencing clone quantification. Overall study findings and caveats: For highly expanded clones, sizes could be underestimated when identical TCR molecules share a barcode. In a background of around 1 million naive cells, spiked Jurkat TCR RNA from one cell was reportedly detectable.

As previously described, bulk TCR libraries were made using listed TCR primers. Each CDR3 protein gets one entry after TCRdb re-called the PCR reads with MiXCR. In the table there are 460,000 or so distinct CDR3 sequences, around 23% of which are singletons. The naive CD8 libraries originated from between about 18,000 and 1,000,000 sorted cells and drew on 10%, 30% or 50% RNA. Material: naive CD8+ T cells from blood, with Jurkat cell RNA spiked in. Sample subset: FACS-sorted CD8+CD4-CCR7+CD45RA+ naive T cells. This clonotype originated in a human donor in good health. Some libraries in this study had Jurkat cell RNA spiked in.

CDR3 protein: CASSSQTLTRLAGDYEQYF. The CDR3 DNA reads TGTGCCAGCAGCTCCCAAACCTTAACAAGACTAGCGGGAGATTACGAGCAGTACTTC. The rearrangement uses TRBV7-9 and TRBJ2-7, with 12 bases aligning to TRBD2. Trimming took 4 bases from V and 4 from J; bases not matched to a gene: 17. In germline, CDR1 is SEHNR, CDR2 FQNEAQ (reference sequence). The CDR3 length is 19 residues.